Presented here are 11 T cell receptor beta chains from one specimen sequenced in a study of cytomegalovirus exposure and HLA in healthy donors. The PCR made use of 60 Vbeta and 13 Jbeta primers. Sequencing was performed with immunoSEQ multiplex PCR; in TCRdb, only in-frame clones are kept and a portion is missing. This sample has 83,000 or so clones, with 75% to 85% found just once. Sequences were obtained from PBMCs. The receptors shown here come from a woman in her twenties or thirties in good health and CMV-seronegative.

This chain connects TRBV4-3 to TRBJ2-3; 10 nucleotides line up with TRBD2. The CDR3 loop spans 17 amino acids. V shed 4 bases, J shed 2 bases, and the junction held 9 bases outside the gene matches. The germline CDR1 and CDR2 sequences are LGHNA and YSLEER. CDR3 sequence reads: CASSPRRAGGNTDTQYF. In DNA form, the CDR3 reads TGCGCCAGCAGCCCACGAAGAGCGGGAGGGAACACAGATACGCAGTATTTT.

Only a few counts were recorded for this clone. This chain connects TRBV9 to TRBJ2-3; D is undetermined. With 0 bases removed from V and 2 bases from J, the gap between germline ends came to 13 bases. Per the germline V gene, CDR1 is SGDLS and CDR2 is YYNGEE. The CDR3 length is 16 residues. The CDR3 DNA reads TGTGCCAGCAGCGTAGAAGCAGGCCATGACACAGATACGCAGTATTTT. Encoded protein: CASSVEAGHDTDTQYF.

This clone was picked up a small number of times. CDR3 nucleotide sequence: TGCGCCAGCAGCCAAAGTAGCGGCGGGAGCTACAATGAGCAGTTCTTC. Its protein product is CASSQSSGGSYNEQFF. V usage is TRBV4-3 and J usage is TRBJ2-1; 7 bases are shared with TRBD2. J gave up 3 bases and V 2 bases, and 7 bases lay outside the gene matches. CDR1 is LGHNA, CDR2 YSLEER, per germline. This CDR3 has 16 amino acids.

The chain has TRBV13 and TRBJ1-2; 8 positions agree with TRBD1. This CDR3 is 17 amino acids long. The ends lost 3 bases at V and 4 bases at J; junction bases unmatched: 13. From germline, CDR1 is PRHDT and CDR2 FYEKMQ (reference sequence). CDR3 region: CASSLQRGQGGSYGYTF. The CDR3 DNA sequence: TGTGCCAGCAGCTTGCAACGCGGACAGGGCGGAAGCTATGGCTACACCTTC.

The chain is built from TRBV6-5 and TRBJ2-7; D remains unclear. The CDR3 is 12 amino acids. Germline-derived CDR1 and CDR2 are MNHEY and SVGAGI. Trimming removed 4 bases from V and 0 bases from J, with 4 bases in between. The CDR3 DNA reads TGTGCCAGCAGTTCCAGCTCCTACGAGCAGTACTTC. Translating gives CASSSSSYEQYF.

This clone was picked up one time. This CDR3 is CASSGGYQKETQYF. The CDR3 DNA sequence: TGTGCCAGCAGCGGCGGGTATCAGAAAGAGACCCAGTACTTC. This sequence joins TRBV9 and TRBJ2-5; a weak D match, TRBD2 (5 bases). This CDR3 region has 14 residues. V dropped 3 bases and J dropped 3 bases, with 12 bases sitting between them. Per germline, CDR1 SGDLS and CDR2 YYNGEE.

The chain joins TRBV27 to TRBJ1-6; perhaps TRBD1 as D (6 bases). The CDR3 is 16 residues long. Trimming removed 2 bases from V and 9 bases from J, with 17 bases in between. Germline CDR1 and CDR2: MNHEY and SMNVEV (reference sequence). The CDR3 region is CASSLRKQGWSSPLHF. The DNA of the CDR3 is TGTGCCAGCAGTTTACGGAAACAGGGTTGGAGTTCACCCCTCCACTTT.

The CDR3 region has the DNA TGCGCCAGCAGCTCTGGACAACGCACAGATACGCAGTATTTT. Protein sequence: CASSSGQRTDTQYF. The chain recombines TRBV5-1 with TRBJ2-3, with D tentatively TRBD1 (5 bases). The V gene's germline CDR1 is SGHRS and CDR2 YFSETQ. CDR3 length: 14 residues. Trimming cost V 3 bases and J 1 base, with 9 bases left between them.

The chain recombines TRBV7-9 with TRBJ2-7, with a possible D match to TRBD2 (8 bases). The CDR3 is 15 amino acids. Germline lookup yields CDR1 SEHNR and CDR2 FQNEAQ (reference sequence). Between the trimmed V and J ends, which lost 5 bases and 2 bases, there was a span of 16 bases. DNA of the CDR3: TGTGCCAGCAGCCGGGAGGGACAGACAGCCTACGAGCAGTACTTC. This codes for CASSREGQTAYEQYF.

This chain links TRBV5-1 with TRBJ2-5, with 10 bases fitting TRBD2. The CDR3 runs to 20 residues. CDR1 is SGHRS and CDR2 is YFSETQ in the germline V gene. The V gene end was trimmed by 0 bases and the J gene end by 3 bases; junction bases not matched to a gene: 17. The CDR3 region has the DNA TGCGCCAGCAGCTTGGTGGGGCTTCCAAGCGGGAGGGTAGCGAAAGAGACCCAGTACTTC. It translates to CASSLVGLPSGRVAKETQYF. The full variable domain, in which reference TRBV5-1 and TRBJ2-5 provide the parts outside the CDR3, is KAGVTQTPRYLIKTRGQQVTLSCSPISGHRSVSWYQQTPGQGLQFLFEYFSETQRNKGNFPGRFSGRQFSNSRSEMNVSTLELGDSALYLCASSLVGLPSGRVAKETQYFGPGTRLLVL.

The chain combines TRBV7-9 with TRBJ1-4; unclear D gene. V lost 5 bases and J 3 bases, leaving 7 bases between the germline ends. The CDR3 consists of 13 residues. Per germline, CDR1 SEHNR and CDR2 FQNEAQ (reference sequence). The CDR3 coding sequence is TGTGCCAGCAGCCTACAGCCTAATGAAAAACTGTTTTTT. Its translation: CASSLQPNEKLFF.